A single sample is the source of the 17 T cell receptor beta chains below, sequenced in a study of blood T cells in healthy people across ages. The use of a sample-barcoded 5' primer and a J-beta primer mix characterized a second PCR of about 7 to 12 cycles. TCRdb independently ran MiXCR on the 5' RACE reads; one entry per CDR3 protein. The sample yields over 1,200,000 distinct CDR3 sequences, around 59% seen once. The sequenced material came from blood. The origin of the receptors is a man between 18 and 29 years old in good health.

The V and J genes are TRBV12-3 or TRBV12-4 and TRBJ2-1; 7 bases match TRBD1. The CDR3 consists of 16 residues. Trimming at V came to 5 bases and at J to 7 bases, leaving 14 bases not matched to a gene. The CDR3 sequence: CASSAQVREGANEQFF. The CDR3, as DNA: TGTGCCAGCAGTGCCCAGGTTCGAGAGGGGGCTAATGAGCAGTTCTTC.

This clonotype was seen a handful of times. The chain couples TRBV29-1 to TRBJ2-3, with D possibly matching TRBD1 (6 bases). Trimming shortened V by 4 bases and J by 6 bases, and 14 bases separated the two germline ends. The CDR3 totals 13 residues. Germline CDR1 SQVTM, CDR2 ANQGSEA. This CDR3 reads CSVGSQGRDTQYF. CDR3 in DNA: TGCAGCGTTGGATCACAGGGCCGTGATACGCAGTATTTT.

This chain links TRBV27 with TRBJ2-1, with a tentative D call TRBD1 (5 bases). The germline V gene has CDR1 MNHEY and CDR2 SMNVEV (reference sequence). The CDR3 sequence is 12 residues long. The V end lost 0 bases, the J end lost 8 bases, and 5 bases lay between the germline ends. The CDR3 sequence: CASSLSQDEQFF. The CDR3 DNA sequence: TGTGCCAGCAGTTTATCACAGGATGAGCAGTTCTTC.

The chain couples TRBV7-9 to TRBJ2-7; 12 bases are a match to TRBD1. Losses at the gene ends were 5 bases for V and 3 bases for J; bases not matched to a gene: 14. Germline V gives CDR1 SEHNR, CDR2 FQNEAQ (reference sequence). The CDR3 covers 18 residues. The CDR3, as DNA: TGTGCCAGCAGCCCACAAGTGGGACAGGGGGCCCCGAACTACGAGCAGTACTTC. As protein: CASSPQVGQGAPNYEQYF.

The chain's CDR3 is CASRISGGATYNEQFF. CDR3 nucleotide sequence: TGTGCCAGCAGGATTAGCGGGGGGGCTACCTACAATGAGCAGTTCTTC. V gene TRBV28 combines with J gene TRBJ2-1; TRBD2 matches at 11 bases. Germline V gene lookup returns CDR1 MDHEN and CDR2 SYDVKM. The V and J ends lost 6 bases and 2 bases, in that order; junction bases with no gene match: 6. The CDR3 is 16 residues long.

The chain links TRBV20-1 to TRBJ2-3; 12 bases match TRBD2. The CDR3 totals 15 residues. After removal of 3 bases from V and 4 bases from J, the junction contained 5 bases not matched to a gene. The germline CDR1 and CDR2 sequences are DFQATT and SNEGSKA (reference sequence). CDR3 sequence reads: CSASTSGGLADTQYF. Here the CDR3 DNA reads TGCAGTGCTAGCACTAGCGGGGGGTTGGCAGATACGCAGTATTTT.

This sequence joins TRBV5-1 and TRBJ1-1; D ambiguous. CDR1 is SGHRS, CDR2 YFSETQ, per germline. The V gene lost 7 bases and the J gene lost 5 bases, with 18 bases spanning the gap. CDR3 length: 14 amino acids. The CDR3 region is CASAVVRLGTEAFF. For the CDR3, the DNA is TGCGCCAGCGCCGTCGTCAGGCTGGGAACTGAAGCTTTCTTT.

V and J are TRBV4-1 and TRBJ2-3; no reliable D call. The V gene's germline CDR1 is MGHRA and CDR2 YSYEKL. This CDR3 is built from 13 residues. Trimming left V 5 bases short and J 2 bases short, with 8 bases between. The CDR3 DNA follows: TGCGCCAGCAGCTCTAAGTTCACAGATACGCAGTATTTT. Its protein is CASSSKFTDTQYF.

The chain employs TRBV12-3 or TRBV12-4 and TRBJ1-2; tentative D call: TRBD1 (5 bases). The CDR3 length is 12 residues. V gave up 6 bases and J gave up 7 bases, with 12 bases separating them. The CDR3 sequence: CASRQASSGYTF. CDR3 coding DNA: TGTGCCAGCAGACAGGCCTCTAGTGGCTACACCTTC.

The CDR3, as DNA: TGTGCCAGCCTGGGGACTAGCGGCTACGAGCAGTACTTC. Amino acid sequence: CASLGTSGYEQYF. The chain joins TRBV2 to TRBJ2-7; 11 bases map to TRBD2. The CDR3 runs to 13 residues. The V gene end was trimmed by 8 bases and the J gene end by 3 bases; junction bases not matched to a gene: 3. Germline V CDR1 and CDR2: SNHLY, FYNNEI.

V gene TRBV29-1 combines with J gene TRBJ2-5, with 7 bases lining up with TRBD2. The CDR3 contains 16 residues. Germline CDR1 reads SQVTM; CDR2 reads ANQGSEA. J lost 2 bases, V lost 3 bases, and 12 bases had no gene match. CDR3 nucleotides: TGCAGCGTTGAGGGCCCGAGGAGCGGGGATCAAGAGACCCAGTACTTC. It yields the protein CSVEGPRSGDQETQYF.

The rearrangement joins TRBV5-1 to TRBJ2-3; possible D gene TRBD1, 6 bases. Germline CDR1 SGHRS, CDR2 YFSETQ. Trimming left V 1 base short and J 4 bases short, with 19 bases between. The CDR3 has 17 residues. CDR3 amino acids: CASSLRLGSGVSDTQYF. The DNA for the CDR3 is TGCGCCAGCAGCTTGAGGCTTGGGTCAGGGGTATCAGATACGCAGTATTTT.

The J gene is TRBJ1-3, the V gene TRBV29-1, with 8 bases identical to TRBD1. The CDR3 consists of 18 residues. In germline, CDR1 is SQVTM, CDR2 ANQGSEA. V lost 0 bases and J lost 0; bases outside the gene matches: 10. CDR3 in amino acids: CSVEDLGTGGDSGNTIYF. The CDR3 DNA is TGCAGCGTTGAAGATCTGGGCACAGGGGGAGACTCTGGAAACACCATATATTTT. The variable domain in full, completed from reference TRBV29-1 and TRBJ1-3, reads SAVISQKPSRDICQRGTSLTIQCQVDSQVTMMFWYRQQPGQSLTLIATANQGSEATYESGFVIDKFPISRPNLTFSTLTVSNMSPEDSSIYLCSVEDLGTGGDSGNTIYFGEGSWLTVV.

This chain connects TRBV2 to TRBJ2-6; 7 bases line up with TRBD2. The CDR3 consists of 13 residues. With V trimmed by 4 bases and J by 9 bases, 3 bases remained unmatched. The germline V gene has CDR1 SNHLY and CDR2 FYNNEI. CDR3 residues: CASSAGGVNVLTF. The CDR3 DNA reads TGTGCCAGCAGTGCGGGGGGTGTCAACGTCCTGACTTTC.

The chain has TRBV4-3 and TRBJ2-1; D may match TRBD1 or TRBD2 (5 bases each). Germline lookup yields CDR1 LGHNA and CDR2 YSLEER. The CDR3 is 16 amino acids. Trimming removed 0 bases from V and 10 bases from J, with 19 bases in between. The CDR3 loop reads CASSQDLAVLGDEQFF. CDR3 coding DNA: TGCGCCAGCAGCCAAGATCTCGCAGTCCTGGGGGACGAGCAGTTCTTC.

In this sample, this clonotype turned up many times. V gene TRBV29-1 combines with J gene TRBJ2-1; perhaps TRBD1 as D (6 bases). Germline assignment: CDR1 SQVTM and CDR2 ANQGSEA. This CDR3 comprises 15 residues. Trimming took off 0 bases at V and 2 bases at J, with 11 bases between the two ends. CDR3 region: CSVEEDSLTYNEQFF. The CDR3 bases are TGCAGCGTTGAAGAGGACAGCCTAACCTACAATGAGCAGTTCTTC.

The genes are TRBV10-3 and TRBJ2-1; 10 positions agree with TRBD2. V lost 6 bases to trimming and J lost 4 bases; unmatched junction nucleotides: 9. Germline loops: CDR1 ENHRY, CDR2 SYGVKD. This CDR3 contains 16 residues. DNA of the CDR3: TGTGCCATCAGGGATGCGAGCGGGAGGGGATACAATGAGCAGTTCTTC. It codes for CAIRDASGRGYNEQFF.